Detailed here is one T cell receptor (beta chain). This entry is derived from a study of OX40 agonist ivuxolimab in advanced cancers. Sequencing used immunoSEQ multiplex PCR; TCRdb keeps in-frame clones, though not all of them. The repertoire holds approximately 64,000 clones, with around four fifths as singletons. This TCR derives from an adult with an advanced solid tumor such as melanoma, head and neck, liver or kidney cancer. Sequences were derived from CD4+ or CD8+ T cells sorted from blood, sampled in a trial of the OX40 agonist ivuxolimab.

CDR3 coding DNA: TGCGCCAGCAGCTTGGATACGGGAGGGTCCTACAATGAGCAGTTCTTC. The encoded protein is CASSLDTGGSYNEQFF. The V and J genes are TRBV5-1 and TRBJ2-1; 8 bases are a match to TRBD2. Germline lookup yields CDR1 SGHRS and CDR2 YFSETQ. V lost 0 bases to trimming and J lost 1 base; unmatched junction nucleotides: 3. CDR3 size: 16 residues.